Shown below are 27 T cell receptor beta chains from a single sample sequenced in a study of identical twins (dated by TCRdb to 2016 to 2018). Libraries came from 5' RACE. TCRdb names Illumina HiSeq 2000 as the instrument used. The public sequencing data were trimmed at Q25 with fastp and processed into clonotypes with MiXCR by TCRdb, which kept only in-frame beta chains. Duplicate CDR3 protein sequences are folded into a single record with the most common DNA and genes. The sample yields roughly 500,000 distinct CDR3 sequences; 22% were counted once. The ten biggest clones cover around 1% of the sample. Separately, the same data were catalogued under a study of T cells expressing NK-cell markers.

The sequenced sample was CD4+ T cells sorted from blood. The receptors stem from a woman under 30 in good health.

The gene calls are TRBV18 and TRBJ1-4; D ambiguous. Germline V lookup: CDR1 KGHSH, CDR2 LQKENI. The CDR3 is 12 residues long. With 3 bases removed from V and 8 bases from J, the gap between germline ends came to 7 bases. The CDR3: CASSPRMEKLFF. CDR3 DNA sequence: TGTGCCAGCTCACCTCGAATGGAAAAACTGTTTTTT.

A few counts support this clonotype. The chain couples TRBV25-1 to TRBJ2-1; a possible D gene is TRBD1 (6 bases). Germline V gene sequence: CDR1 MGHDK, CDR2 SYGVNS. This CDR3 is built from 15 residues. The V gene lost 4 bases and the J gene lost 0 bases, with 10 bases spanning the gap. The CDR3 reads CASSATGSSYNEQFF. In DNA form, the CDR3 reads TGTGCCAGCAGTGCGACAGGAAGCTCCTACAATGAGCAGTTCTTC.

The chain has TRBV27 and TRBJ1-2; TRBD1 is a possible D gene (5 bases). The V gene lost 2 bases and the J gene lost 0 bases, with 7 bases spanning the gap. This CDR3 comprises 14 residues. Germline V gives CDR1 MNHEY, CDR2 SMNVEV (reference sequence). This chain's CDR3 is CASSLRGANYGYTF. Written as DNA, the CDR3 is TGTGCCAGCAGTTTAAGGGGAGCTAACTATGGCTACACCTTC.

This clonotype was detected only a few times. This rearrangement joins TRBV7-2 to TRBJ1-2; D might be TRBD1 (5 bases). The V gene lost 5 bases and the J gene lost 0 bases, with 16 bases spanning the gap. From germline, CDR1 is SGHTA and CDR2 FQGNSA. The CDR3 sequence is 16 residues long. DNA of the CDR3: TGTGCCAGCAGCCCCGGTTGGGGGGGAGCTAACTATGGCTACACCTTC. This translates into CASSPGWGGANYGYTF.

This clonotype was counted between two and nine times. V gene TRBV12-3 or TRBV12-4 combines with J gene TRBJ1-1; possible D gene TRBD1, 6 bases. Trimming removed 7 bases from V and 1 base from J, with 22 bases in between. The CDR3 loop spans 17 amino acids. The CDR3 loop reads CASTFQGQGKKNTEAFF. CDR3 nucleotides: TGTGCCAGCACCTTCCAGGGACAAGGGAAAAAGAACACTGAAGCTTTCTTT.

The rearrangement links TRBV12-3 or TRBV12-4 to TRBJ1-2; a possible D gene is TRBD1 (5 bases). V dropped 6 bases and J dropped 4 bases, with 21 bases sitting between them. This CDR3 is built from 16 residues. The CDR3, as DNA: TGTGCCAGCAGCCCCGTCGGAGTGGGGGATGGCTATGGCTACACCTTC. Its protein product is CASSPVGVGDGYGYTF.

This clonotype was found many times. The J gene is TRBJ2-3, the V gene TRBV5-4; 7 bases are shared with TRBD1. Germline V gene data show CDR1 as SGHNT and CDR2 as YYREEE (reference sequence). The V and J ends lost 3 bases and 4 bases, in that order; junction bases with no gene match: 8. The CDR3 sequence is 15 residues long. CDR3 nucleotides: TGTGCCAGCAGCTGGGACAGCCCGATGTCAGATACGCAGTATTTT. Its protein is CASSWDSPMSDTQYF. Looking up the rest from reference TRBV5-4 and TRBJ2-3 gives the full variable domain: ETGVTQSPTHLIKTRGQQVTLRCSSQSGHNTVSWYQQALGQGPQFIFQYYREEENGRGNFPPRFSGLQFPNYSSELNVNALELDDSALYLCASSWDSPMSDTQYFGPGTRLTVL.

This clonotype was counted only a few times. V is TRBV27 and J is TRBJ1-6, with a possible D match to TRBD1 (5 bases). The germline gives CDR1 MNHEY, CDR2 SMNVEV (reference sequence). V gave up 6 bases and J gave up 9 bases, with 21 bases separating them. The CDR3 is made up of 16 amino acids. The CDR3 reads CASRKNIRDLGSPLHF. For the CDR3, the DNA is TGTGCCAGCAGGAAAAACATCAGGGACCTTGGTTCACCCCTCCACTTT.

This clonotype has a handful of counts. This rearrangement joins TRBV20-1 to TRBJ1-1, with no clear D. The CDR3 sequence is 13 residues long. V lost 6 bases and J 1 base, leaving 12 bases between the germline ends. Looked up from germline, CDR1 is DFQATT and CDR2 is SNEGSKA (reference sequence). The DNA of the CDR3 is TGCAGTGCCCCGGATGTTGGGAACACTGAAGCTTTCTTT. Amino acid sequence: CSAPDVGNTEAFF.

Only a few counts were recorded for this clonotype. The gene calls are TRBV20-1 and TRBJ1-5; TRBD1 might be the D (6 bases). This CDR3 has 16 amino acids. Germline values: CDR1 DFQATT, CDR2 SNEGSKA (reference sequence). V lost 0 bases, J lost 0 bases, and 12 bases lay in between. The chain's CDR3 is CSARDRRGYSNQPQHF. CDR3 DNA sequence: TGCAGTGCTAGAGATCGCAGGGGTTATAGCAATCAGCCCCAGCATTTT.

A few counts support this clonotype. This rearrangement joins TRBV7-2 to TRBJ2-7, with 10 bases matching TRBD2. V dropped 6 bases and J dropped 5; count of bases not matched to a gene: 13. This CDR3 has 16 amino acids. Germline V lookup: CDR1 SGHTA, CDR2 FQGNSA. This CDR3 reads CASRKGTSAEGNEQYF. The CDR3 DNA sequence: TGTGCCAGCAGAAAAGGGACTAGCGCCGAAGGCAACGAGCAGTACTTC.

The V gene is TRBV6-1, the J gene TRBJ1-1, with 7 bases aligning to TRBD1. The ends lost 6 bases at V and 3 bases at J; junction bases unmatched: 10. Germline CDR1 MNHNS, CDR2 SASEGT. The CDR3 spans 15 residues. This CDR3 is CASSPLGTGDTEAFF. The CDR3 DNA is TGTGCCAGCAGCCCCCTCGGCACAGGGGACACTGAAGCTTTCTTT.

This clonotype was recorded a few times. This chain connects TRBV20-1 to TRBJ2-4; D is unresolved. The CDR3 consists of 14 residues. Trimming took off 1 base at V and 3 bases at J, with 10 bases between the two ends. CDR1 DFQATT and CDR2 SNEGSKA come from the germline V gene (reference sequence). For the CDR3, the DNA is TGCAGTGCTAGAGGGGTAGAGAGCAAAAACATTCAGTACTTC. Protein sequence: CSARGVESKNIQYF.

This clonotype has a handful of counts. The chain employs TRBV6-5 and TRBJ1-2; D is perhaps TRBD1 (5 bases). Germline CDR1 and CDR2: MNHEY and SVGAGI. The CDR3 extends over 15 amino acids. Trimming left V 2 bases short and J 5 bases short, with 15 bases between. The CDR3 DNA reads as TGTGCCAGCAGTTACGGGGGGAGAAATGGGTATGGCTACACCTTC. This encodes CASSYGGRNGYGYTF.

The V and J genes are TRBV11-3 and TRBJ2-2; tentative D call: TRBD2 (6 bases). Germline V gives CDR1 SGHNT, CDR2 YENEEA. There are 13 residues in the CDR3. V was clipped by 7 bases and J by 7 bases, with 13 bases between them. The CDR3 spells CASTMAGNGELFF. Here the CDR3 DNA reads TGTGCCAGCACCATGGCGGGGAACGGGGAGCTGTTTTTT.

The V gene is TRBV20-1, the J gene TRBJ2-7; D possibly uses TRBD1 or TRBD2 (5 bases each). The CDR3 length is 13 residues. The V and J ends lost 1 base and 2 bases respectively, with 9 bases between them. CDR1 is DFQATT, CDR2 SNEGSKA, per germline (reference sequence). The CDR3 coding sequence is TGCAGTGCTAGAGGGGGGTTGACCTACGAGCAGTACTTC. The encoded protein is CSARGGLTYEQYF.

This chain links TRBV10-3 with TRBJ2-6, with D perhaps TRBD1 (6 bases). Germline V gene data show CDR1 as ENHRY and CDR2 as SYGVKD. The CDR3 runs to 18 residues. V lost 7 bases and J 4 bases, leaving 23 bases between the germline ends. The CDR3 is CAIKDSLLGRAGANVLTF. CDR3 nucleotide sequence: TGTGCCATCAAGGACAGTCTTCTAGGCCGCGCCGGGGCCAACGTCCTGACTTTC.

The chain is built from TRBV5-1 and TRBJ2-1; weak D call: TRBD1 (6 bases). The germline V gene encodes CDR1 SGHRS and CDR2 YFSETQ. Trimming left V 4 bases short and J 7 bases short, with 9 bases between. CDR3 length equals 12 residues. The CDR3 coding sequence is TGCGCCAGCAGCCGGACAGAAAATGAGCAGTTCTTC. It yields the protein CASSRTENEQFF.

This clonotype was seen a few times. The chain recombines TRBV12-3 or TRBV12-4 with TRBJ1-5; 7 bases line up with TRBD1. Germline trimming cut 6 bases from V and 4 bases from J; bases unmatched to any gene: 3. CDR3 length equals 13 residues. This chain's CDR3 is CASRGTVNQPQHF. CDR3 nucleotide sequence: TGTGCCAGCAGAGGGACAGTAAATCAGCCCCAGCATTTT.

This clonotype came up many times. The chain links TRBV6-5 to TRBJ1-3, with 7 bases aligning to TRBD1. The length of the CDR3 is 17 residues. V trimming: 0 bases; J trimming: 0 bases; junction bases outside the gene matches: 5. Germline-derived CDR1 and CDR2 are MNHEY and SVGAGI. This CDR3 is CASSYSWTGHSGNTIYF. The DNA of the CDR3 is TGTGCCAGCAGTTACTCGTGGACAGGCCACTCTGGAAACACCATATATTTT.

This clonotype was found a few times. V gene TRBV20-1 combines with J gene TRBJ2-3; 7 positions agree with TRBD2. This CDR3 has 14 residues. J was trimmed by 5 bases and V by 1 base; bases with no gene match: 6. Germline V gives CDR1 DFQATT, CDR2 SNEGSKA (reference sequence). The CDR3 bases are TGCAGTGCTAGAGGTGCGGGAGCAGTAGATACGCAGTATTTT. Translation gives CSARGAGAVDTQYF.

A few counts support this clonotype. The V call is TRBV7-2, the J call TRBJ1-1, with TRBD1 matching 8 bases. In germline, CDR1 is SGHTA, CDR2 FQGNSA. The V gene end was trimmed by 1 base and the J gene end by 10 bases; junction bases not matched to a gene: 5. The length of the CDR3 is 13 residues. The CDR3 DNA is TGTGCCAGCAGCTTAGGGACAGGGCTAAGAGCTTTCTTT. It translates to CASSLGTGLRAFF.

This clonotype was found many times. This chain uses TRBV6-6 with TRBJ1-2; D possibly corresponds to TRBD1 (6 bases). The CDR3 loop spans 13 amino acids. Germline-derived CDR1 and CDR2 are MNHNY and SVGAGI (reference sequence). V lost 2 bases and J lost 4, with 8 bases in between. As DNA, the CDR3 is TGTGCCAGCAGTTACGGAGGGGGCTATGGCTACACCTTC. This codes for CASSYGGGYGYTF.

The V gene is TRBV20-1, the J gene TRBJ1-4, with 7 bases lining up with TRBD1. The germline gives CDR1 DFQATT, CDR2 SNEGSKA (reference sequence). The CDR3 has 16 residues. V shed 5 bases, J shed 0 bases, and the junction held 9 bases outside the gene matches. The CDR3 bases are TGCAGTGCTCCAGACAGGGAGAGTGCAACTAATGAAAAACTGTTTTTT. Translating it yields CSAPDRESATNEKLFF.

This clonotype was observed a handful of times. The chain employs TRBV10-3 and TRBJ2-6; D may be TRBD1 (6 bases). Looked up from germline, CDR1 is ENHRY and CDR2 is SYGVKD. The V end was cut by 11 bases, the J end by 2 bases, with 10 bases between. This CDR3 has 13 residues. DNA for the CDR3: TGTGCCTCCCAGGGGACTGGGGCCAACGTCCTGACTTTC. Translation: CASQGTGANVLTF.

This clonotype showed up just once. CDR3 region: CASRNLAVSYNEQFF. The CDR3 region has the DNA TGTGCCAGTAGGAACCTAGCGGTCTCCTACAATGAGCAGTTCTTC. V gene TRBV19 combines with J gene TRBJ2-1; 7 bases agree with TRBD2. V shed 6 bases, J shed 0 bases, and the junction held 5 bases outside the gene matches. The CDR3 totals 15 residues. Germline CDR1 reads LNHDA; CDR2 reads SQIVND (reference sequence).

The sample holds a few counts of this clonotype. This sequence joins TRBV20-1 and TRBJ2-5; maybe TRBD1 (7 bases). CDR3 length: 15 amino acids. Trimming stripped 2 bases from V and 3 bases from J, with 16 bases between. Germline values: CDR1 DFQATT, CDR2 SNEGSKA (reference sequence). For the CDR3, the DNA is TGCAGTGCTAGACGCGGGACAGCCCCTGAAGAGACCCAGTACTTC. Translated: CSARRGTAPEETQYF.